The entry below gives a single T cell receptor (beta chain) sequence along with its context. Expressed TCRB transcripts were sequenced because the isolated RNA had all been reverse transcribed beforehand. Assay: immunoSEQ multiplex PCR; the TCRdb copy retains only in-frame clones and omits some. Of 330,000 or so clones listed, around 15% were seen once; the top ten hold approximately 6.7%. The germline gives CDR1 GTSNPN, CDR2 SVGIG (reference sequence). The CDR3 runs to 14 residues. The germline V and J ends were trimmed by 4 bases and 4 bases, with 14 bases remaining between them. The data stem from a study of beta chain features in type 1 diabetes.

Sequences were obtained from central memory CD4+ T cells from blood. The clonotype originates from a man aged 30 to 39 in good health. The gene calls are TRBV30 and TRBJ1-5, with D perhaps TRBD1 (5 bases). The CDR3 protein is CAWNSGQGNQPQHF. CDR3 DNA sequence: TGTGCCTGGAATTCGGGGCAGGGAAATCAGCCCCAGCATTTT.